A single sample gave rise to the 5 T cell receptor beta chains below, sequenced in a study of blood T cell repertoires in COVID-19. Sequencing used immunoSEQ multiplex PCR; TCRdb keeps in-frame clones, though not all of them. The sample lists about 170,000 clones, about three quarters occurring once. Sequenced sample: peripheral blood. Receptors were obtained from a man between 60 and 70 years old with acute or convalescent COVID-19.

The V gene is TRBV5-6, the J gene TRBJ1-1, with a possible D match to TRBD1 (5 bases). Trimming pared 1 base from V and 4 bases from J, leaving 8 bases between. The CDR3 has 13 residues. Looked up from germline, CDR1 is SGHDT and CDR2 is YYEEEE. The CDR3 here is CASSLTQGTEAFF. The CDR3 nucleotides are TGTGCCAGCAGCTTGACGCAGGGCACTGAAGCTTTCTTT.

This chain joins TRBV5-5 and TRBJ1-1; no definite D call. CDR1 and CDR2 (germline): SGHKS, YYEKEE (reference sequence). The CDR3 has 14 amino acids. V lost 4 bases and J lost 4, with 14 bases in between. The chain's CDR3 is CASSDWEVGTEAFF. CDR3 in DNA: TGTGCCAGCAGCGACTGGGAGGTAGGCACTGAAGCTTTCTTT.

V gene TRBV27 combines with J gene TRBJ2-5, with TRBD2 identical over 8 bases. The CDR3 totals 17 residues. CDR1 is MNHEY, CDR2 SMNVEV, per germline (reference sequence). Germline trimming cut 6 bases from V and 6 bases from J; bases unmatched to any gene: 18. The CDR3 DNA reads TGTGCCAGCAGCCCTCGCCTCGGGACTAGGGTTCAGAAGACCCAGTACTTC. Encoded protein: CASSPRLGTRVQKTQYF.

This clone was recorded a few times. V and J are TRBV9 and TRBJ1-3, with no clear D. Trimming stripped 0 bases from V and 2 bases from J, with 6 bases between. CDR3 length equals 14 residues. CDR1 and CDR2 from the germline V gene are SGDLS and YYNGEE. DNA of the CDR3: TGTGCCAGCAGCGTAGACTTCACTGGAAACACCATATATTTT. Translation gives CASSVDFTGNTIYF. The full variable domain, its missing parts supplied by reference TRBV9 and TRBJ1-3, is DSGVTQTPKHLITATGQRVTLRCSPRSGDLSVYWYQQSLDQGLQFLIQYYNGEERAKGNILERFSAQQFPDLHSELNLSSLELGDSALYFCASSVDFTGNTIYFGEGSWLTVV.

The gene calls are TRBV12-3 or TRBV12-4 and TRBJ1-5; TRBD1 aligns across 8 bases. J gave up 10 bases and V 7 bases, and 6 bases lay outside the gene matches. This CDR3 has 12 residues. For the CDR3, the DNA is TGTGCCAGCAACCCAGACAGGGGTCCCCAGCATTTT. Encoded protein: CASNPDRGPQHF.